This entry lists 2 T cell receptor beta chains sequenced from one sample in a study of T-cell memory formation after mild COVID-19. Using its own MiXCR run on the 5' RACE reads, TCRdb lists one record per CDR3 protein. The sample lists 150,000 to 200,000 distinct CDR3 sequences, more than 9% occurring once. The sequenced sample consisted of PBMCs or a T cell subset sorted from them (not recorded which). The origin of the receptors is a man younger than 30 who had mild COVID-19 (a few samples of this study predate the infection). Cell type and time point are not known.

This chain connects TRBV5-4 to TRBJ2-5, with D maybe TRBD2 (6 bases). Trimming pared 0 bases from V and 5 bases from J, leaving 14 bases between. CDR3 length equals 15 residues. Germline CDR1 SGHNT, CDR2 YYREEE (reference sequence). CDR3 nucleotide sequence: TGTGCCAGCAGCTTGGCCGGGGGAACCCGGGAGACCCAGTACTTC. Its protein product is CASSLAGGTRETQYF.

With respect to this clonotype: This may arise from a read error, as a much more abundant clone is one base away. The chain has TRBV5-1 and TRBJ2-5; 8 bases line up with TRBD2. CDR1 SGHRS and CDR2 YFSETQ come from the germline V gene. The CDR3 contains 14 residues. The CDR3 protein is CASSLDIERETKYF. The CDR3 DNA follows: TGCGCCAGCAGCTTGGATATCGAGCGGGAGACCAAGTACTTC.